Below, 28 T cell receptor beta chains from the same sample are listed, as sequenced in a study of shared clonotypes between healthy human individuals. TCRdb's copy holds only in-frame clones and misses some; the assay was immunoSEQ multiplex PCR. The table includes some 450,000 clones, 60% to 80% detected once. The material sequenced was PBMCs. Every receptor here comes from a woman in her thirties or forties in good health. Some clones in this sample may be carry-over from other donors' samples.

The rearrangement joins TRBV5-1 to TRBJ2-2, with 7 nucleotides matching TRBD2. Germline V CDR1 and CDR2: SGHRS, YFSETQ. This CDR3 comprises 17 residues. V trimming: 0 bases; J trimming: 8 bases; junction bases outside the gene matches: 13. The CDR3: CASSLVPREASGGELFF. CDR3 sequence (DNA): TGCGCCAGCAGCTTGGTCCCACGGGAGGCCTCCGGGGGGGAGCTGTTTTTT.

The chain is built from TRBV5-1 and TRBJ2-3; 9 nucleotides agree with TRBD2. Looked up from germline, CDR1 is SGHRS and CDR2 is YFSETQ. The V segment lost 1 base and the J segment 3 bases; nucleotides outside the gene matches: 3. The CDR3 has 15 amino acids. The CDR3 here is CASSLSGRSTDTQYF. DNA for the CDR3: TGCGCCAGCAGCTTGAGCGGGAGGTCGACAGATACGCAGTATTTT.

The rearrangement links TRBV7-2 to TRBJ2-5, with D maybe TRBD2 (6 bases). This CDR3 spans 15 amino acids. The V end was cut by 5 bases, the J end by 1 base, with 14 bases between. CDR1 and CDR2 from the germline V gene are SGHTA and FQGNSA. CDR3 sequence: CASSVTPGSQETQYF. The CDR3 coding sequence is TGTGCCAGCAGCGTCACCCCCGGGAGCCAAGAGACCCAGTACTTC.

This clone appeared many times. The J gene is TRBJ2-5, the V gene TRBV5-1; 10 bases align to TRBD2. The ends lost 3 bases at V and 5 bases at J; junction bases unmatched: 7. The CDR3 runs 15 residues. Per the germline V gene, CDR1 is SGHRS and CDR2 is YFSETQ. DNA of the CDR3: TGCGCCAGCAGCTCCCGAGCGGGGGGGTCTGAGACCCAGTACTTC. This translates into CASSSRAGGSETQYF.

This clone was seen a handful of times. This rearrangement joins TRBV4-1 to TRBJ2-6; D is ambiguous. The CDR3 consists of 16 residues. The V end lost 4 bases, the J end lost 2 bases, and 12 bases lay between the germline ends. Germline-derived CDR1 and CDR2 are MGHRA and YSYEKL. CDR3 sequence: CASSLFGDPGANVLTF. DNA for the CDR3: TGCGCCAGCAGCCTCTTTGGGGATCCTGGGGCCAACGTCCTGACTTTC.

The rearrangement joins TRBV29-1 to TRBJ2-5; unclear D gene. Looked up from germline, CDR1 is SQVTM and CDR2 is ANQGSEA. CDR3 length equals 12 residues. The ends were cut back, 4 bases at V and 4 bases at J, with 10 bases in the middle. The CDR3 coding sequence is TGCAGCGTTGGACTGTCGGGAGAGACCCAGTACTTC. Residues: CSVGLSGETQYF.

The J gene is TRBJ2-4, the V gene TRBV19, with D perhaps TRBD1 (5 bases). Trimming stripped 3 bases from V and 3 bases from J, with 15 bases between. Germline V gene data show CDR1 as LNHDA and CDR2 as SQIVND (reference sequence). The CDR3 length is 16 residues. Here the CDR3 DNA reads TGTGCCAGTAGTATTACAGGTCTCACTAACAAAAACATTCAGTACTTC. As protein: CASSITGLTNKNIQYF.

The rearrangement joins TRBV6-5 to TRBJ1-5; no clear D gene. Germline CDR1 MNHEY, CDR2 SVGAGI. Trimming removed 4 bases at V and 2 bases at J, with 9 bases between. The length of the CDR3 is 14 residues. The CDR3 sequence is CASSSLVGNQPQHF. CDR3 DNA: TGTGCCAGCAGTTCCCTGGTCGGCAATCAGCCCCAGCATTTT.

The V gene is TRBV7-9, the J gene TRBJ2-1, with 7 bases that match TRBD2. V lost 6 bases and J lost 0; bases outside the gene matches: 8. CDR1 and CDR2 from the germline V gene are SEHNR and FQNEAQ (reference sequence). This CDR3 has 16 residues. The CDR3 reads CASRSLAVSSYNEQFF. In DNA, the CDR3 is TGTGCCAGCAGGTCCCTAGCGGTCAGCTCCTACAATGAGCAGTTCTTC. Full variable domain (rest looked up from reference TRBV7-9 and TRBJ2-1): DTGVSQNPRHKITKRGQNVTFRCDPISEHNRLYWYRQTLGQGPEFLTYFQNEAQLEKSRLLSDRFSAERPKGSFSTLEIQRTEQGDSAMYLCASRSLAVSSYNEQFFGPGTRLTVL.

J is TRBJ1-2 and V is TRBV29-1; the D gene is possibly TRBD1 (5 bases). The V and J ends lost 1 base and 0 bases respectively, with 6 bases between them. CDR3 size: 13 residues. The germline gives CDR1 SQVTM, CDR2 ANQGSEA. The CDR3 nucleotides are TGCAGCGTTGAAGCCAGGGCTAACTATGGCTACACCTTC. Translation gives CSVEARANYGYTF. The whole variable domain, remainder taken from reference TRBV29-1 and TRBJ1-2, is SAVISQKPSRDICQRGTSLTIQCQVDSQVTMMFWYRQQPGQSLTLIATANQGSEATYESGFVIDKFPISRPNLTFSTLTVSNMSPEDSSIYLCSVEARANYGYTFGSGTRLTVV.

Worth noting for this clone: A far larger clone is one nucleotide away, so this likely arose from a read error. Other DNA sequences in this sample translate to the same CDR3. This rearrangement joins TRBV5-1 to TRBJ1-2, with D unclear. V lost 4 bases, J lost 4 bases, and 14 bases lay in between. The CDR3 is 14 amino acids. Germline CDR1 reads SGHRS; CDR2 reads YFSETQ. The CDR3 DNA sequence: TGCGCCAGCAGCCCCAGTGACCGAGGCTATGGCTACACCTTC. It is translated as CASSPSDRGYGYTF.

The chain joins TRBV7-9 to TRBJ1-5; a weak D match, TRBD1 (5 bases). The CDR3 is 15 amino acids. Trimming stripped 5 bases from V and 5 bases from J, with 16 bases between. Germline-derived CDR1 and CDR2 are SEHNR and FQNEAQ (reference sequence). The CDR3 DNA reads TGTGCCAGCAGCCAAGATCAGGGAAGCCATCAGCCCCAGCATTTT. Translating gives CASSQDQGSHQPQHF.

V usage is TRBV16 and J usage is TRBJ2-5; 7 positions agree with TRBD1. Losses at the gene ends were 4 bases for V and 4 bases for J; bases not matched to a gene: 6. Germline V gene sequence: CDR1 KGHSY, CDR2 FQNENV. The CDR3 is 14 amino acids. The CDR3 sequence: CASSLNRGGETQYF. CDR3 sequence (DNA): TGTGCCAGCAGCCTTAACAGGGGTGGAGAGACCCAGTACTTC.

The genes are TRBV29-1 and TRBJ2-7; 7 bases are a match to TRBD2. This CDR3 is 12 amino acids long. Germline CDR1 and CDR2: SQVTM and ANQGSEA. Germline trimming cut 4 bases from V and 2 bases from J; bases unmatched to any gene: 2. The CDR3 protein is CSVASGTYEQYF. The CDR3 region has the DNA TGCAGCGTTGCTAGCGGAACCTACGAGCAGTACTTC.

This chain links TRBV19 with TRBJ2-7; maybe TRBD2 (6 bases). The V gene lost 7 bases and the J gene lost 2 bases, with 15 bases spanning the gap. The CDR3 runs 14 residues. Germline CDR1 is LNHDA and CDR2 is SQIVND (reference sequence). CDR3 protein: CASNPRDSAYEQYF. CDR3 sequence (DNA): TGTGCCAGTAACCCCCGGGACTCAGCCTACGAGCAGTACTTC.

CDR3 nucleotide sequence: TGTGCCAGCTCACCAGGGACAGGGACATACGAGCAGTACTTC. Translating it yields CASSPGTGTYEQYF. J is TRBJ2-7 and V is TRBV18; 9 positions match TRBD1. J gave up 4 bases and V 2 bases, and 3 bases lay outside the gene matches. The CDR3 length is 14 residues. Germline CDR1 and CDR2: KGHSH and LQKENI.

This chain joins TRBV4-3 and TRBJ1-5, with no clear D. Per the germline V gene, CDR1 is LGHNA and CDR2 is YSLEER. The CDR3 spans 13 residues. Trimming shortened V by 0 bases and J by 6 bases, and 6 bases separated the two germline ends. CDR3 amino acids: CASSQDWSQPQHF. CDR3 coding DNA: TGCGCCAGCAGCCAAGATTGGAGTCAGCCCCAGCATTTT.

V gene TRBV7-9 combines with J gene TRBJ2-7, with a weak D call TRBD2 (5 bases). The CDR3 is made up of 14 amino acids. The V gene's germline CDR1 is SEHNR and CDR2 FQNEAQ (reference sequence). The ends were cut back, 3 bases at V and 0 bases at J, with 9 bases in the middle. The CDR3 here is CASSLRGISYEQYF. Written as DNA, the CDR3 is TGTGCCAGCAGCTTGAGAGGGATCTCCTACGAGCAGTACTTC.

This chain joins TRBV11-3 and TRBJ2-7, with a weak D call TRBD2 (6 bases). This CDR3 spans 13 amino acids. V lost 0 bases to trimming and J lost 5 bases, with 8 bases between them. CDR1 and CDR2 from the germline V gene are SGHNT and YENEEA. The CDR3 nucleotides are TGTGCCAGCAGCTTAGAGGAGGGGCACGAGCAGTACTTC. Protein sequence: CASSLEEGHEQYF.

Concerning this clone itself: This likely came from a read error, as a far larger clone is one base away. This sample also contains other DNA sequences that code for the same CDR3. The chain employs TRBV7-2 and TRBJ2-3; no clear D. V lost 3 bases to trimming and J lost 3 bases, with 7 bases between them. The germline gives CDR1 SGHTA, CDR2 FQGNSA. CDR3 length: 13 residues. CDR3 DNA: TGTGCCAGCAGCTTTGTCACTACAGATACGCAGTATTTT. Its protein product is CASSFVTTDTQYF.

The CDR3 loop reads CASSLGSGTYEQYF. For the CDR3, the DNA is TGTGCCAGCAGCTTAGGTAGCGGGACGTACGAGCAGTACTTC. The chain uses TRBV7-8 and TRBJ2-7; TRBD2 agrees at 8 bases. The CDR3 extends over 14 amino acids. Germline assignment: CDR1 SGHVS and CDR2 FQNEAQ. Unmatched junction bases numbered 3, after V lost 1 base and J lost 4 bases.

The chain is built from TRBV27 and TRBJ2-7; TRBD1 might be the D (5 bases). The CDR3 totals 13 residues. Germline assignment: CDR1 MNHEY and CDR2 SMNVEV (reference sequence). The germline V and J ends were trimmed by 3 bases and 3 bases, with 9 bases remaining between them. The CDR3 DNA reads TGTGCCAGCAGTTTTAGGCAGGGCTACGAGCAGTACTTC. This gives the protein CASSFRQGYEQYF.

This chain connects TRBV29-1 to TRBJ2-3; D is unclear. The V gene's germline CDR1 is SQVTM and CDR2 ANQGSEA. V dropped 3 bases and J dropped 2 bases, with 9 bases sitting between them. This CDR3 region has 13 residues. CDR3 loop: CSVERSTTDTQYF. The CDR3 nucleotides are TGCAGCGTTGAGCGGAGCACCACAGATACGCAGTATTTT.

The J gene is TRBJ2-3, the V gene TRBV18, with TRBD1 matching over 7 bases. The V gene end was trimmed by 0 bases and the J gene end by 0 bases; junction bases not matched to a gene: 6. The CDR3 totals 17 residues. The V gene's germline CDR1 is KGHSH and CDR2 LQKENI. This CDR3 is CASSPPSAGGSTDTQYF. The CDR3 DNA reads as TGTGCCAGCTCACCACCTTCGGCAGGGGGAAGCACAGATACGCAGTATTTT.

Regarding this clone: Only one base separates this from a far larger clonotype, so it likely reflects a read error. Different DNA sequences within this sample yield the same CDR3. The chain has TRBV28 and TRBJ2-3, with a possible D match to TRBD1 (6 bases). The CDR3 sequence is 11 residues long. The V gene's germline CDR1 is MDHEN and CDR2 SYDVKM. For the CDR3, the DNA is TGTGCCAGCAGCGGACAGCACTCCCAGTACTTT. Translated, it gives CASSGQHSQYF. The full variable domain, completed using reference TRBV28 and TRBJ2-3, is DVKVTQSSRYLVKRTGEKVFLECVQDMDHENMFWYRQDPGLGLRLIYFSYDVKMKEKGDIPEGYSVSREKKERFSLILESASTNQTSMYLCASSGQHSQYFGPGTRLTVL.

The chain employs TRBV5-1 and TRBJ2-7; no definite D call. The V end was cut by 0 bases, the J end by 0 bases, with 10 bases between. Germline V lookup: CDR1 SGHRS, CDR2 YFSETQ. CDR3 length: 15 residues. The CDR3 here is CASSLDGSYSYEQYF. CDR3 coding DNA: TGCGCCAGCAGCTTGGATGGGTCCTACTCCTACGAGCAGTACTTC.

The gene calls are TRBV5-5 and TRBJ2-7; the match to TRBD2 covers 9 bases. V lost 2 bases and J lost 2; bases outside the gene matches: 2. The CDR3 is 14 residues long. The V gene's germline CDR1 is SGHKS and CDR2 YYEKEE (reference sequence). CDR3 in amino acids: CASSFASGTYEQYF. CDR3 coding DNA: TGTGCCAGCAGCTTCGCTAGCGGGACCTACGAGCAGTACTTC.

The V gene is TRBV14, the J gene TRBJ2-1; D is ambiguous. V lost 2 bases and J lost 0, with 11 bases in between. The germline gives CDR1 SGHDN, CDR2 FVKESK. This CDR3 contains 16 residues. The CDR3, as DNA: TGTGCCAGCAGCCAATTGCACCGGGCCTCCTACAATGAGCAGTTCTTC. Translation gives CASSQLHRASYNEQFF. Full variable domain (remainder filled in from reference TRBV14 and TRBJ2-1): EAGVTQFPSHSVIEKGQTVTLRCDPISGHDNLYWYRRVMGKEIKFLLHFVKESKQDESGMPNNRFLAERTGGTYSTLKVQPAELEDSGVYFCASSQLHRASYNEQFFGPGTRLTVL.